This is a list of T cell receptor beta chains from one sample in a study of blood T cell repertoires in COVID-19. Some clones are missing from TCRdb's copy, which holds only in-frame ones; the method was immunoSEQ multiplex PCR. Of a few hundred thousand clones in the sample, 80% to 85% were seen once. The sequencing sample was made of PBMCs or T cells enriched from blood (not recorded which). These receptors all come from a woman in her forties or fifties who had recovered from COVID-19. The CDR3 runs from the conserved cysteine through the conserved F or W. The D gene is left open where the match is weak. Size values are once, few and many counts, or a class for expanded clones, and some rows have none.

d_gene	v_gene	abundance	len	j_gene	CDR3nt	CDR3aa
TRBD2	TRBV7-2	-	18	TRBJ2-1	TGTGCCAGCAGCTTAGGGTTTAGCGGGGGTGGCTCCTACAATGAGCAGTTCTTC	CASSLGFSGGGSYNEQFF
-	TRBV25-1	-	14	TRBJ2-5	TGTGCCAGCAATCCCTTGGGGGCAGCTGAGGCCCAGTACTTC	CASNPLGAAEAQYF
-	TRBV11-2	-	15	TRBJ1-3	TGTGCCAGCACCCTGACTGGTATCTCTGGAAACACCATATATTTT	CASTLTGISGNTIYF
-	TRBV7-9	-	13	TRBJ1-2	TGTGCCAGCAGCTTAGGCGCTCTCTATGGCTACACCTTC	CASSLGALYGYTF
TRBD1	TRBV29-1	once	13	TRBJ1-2	TGCAGCGTTTGGGACAGGGCCCACTATGGCTACACCTTC	CSVWDRAHYGYTF
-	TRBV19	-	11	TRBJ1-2	TGTGCCCTTAGGGGTTCGGAAGGCTACACCTTC	CALRGSEGYTF
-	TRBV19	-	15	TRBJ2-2	TGTGCCAGTAGTATTCGGCAGGGCAACACCGGGGAGCTGTTTTTT	CASSIRQGNTGELFF
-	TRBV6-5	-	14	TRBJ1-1	TGTGCCAGCATACTGGACTTATCGAACACTGAAGCTTTCTTT	CASILDLSNTEAFF
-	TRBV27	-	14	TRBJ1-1	TGTGCCAGCAGTTTAGCAGGTGTGGACACTGAAGCTTTCTTT	CASSLAGVDTEAFF
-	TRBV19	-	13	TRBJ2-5	TGTGCCAGTAGTATAGGAGGGCAAGAGACCCAGTACTTC	CASSIGGQETQYF
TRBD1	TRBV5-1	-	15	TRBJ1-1	TGCGCCAGCAGCACGGGACAGGGGGCGAGGACTGAAGCTTTCTTT	CASSTGQGARTEAFF
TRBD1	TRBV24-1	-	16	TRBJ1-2	TGTGCCACCAGTGAGAGCGGACAGGGAGGACTCTATGGCTACACCTTC	CATSESGQGGLYGYTF
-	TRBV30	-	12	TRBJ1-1	TGTGCCTGGAGTGGGGCGGGAACTGAAGCTTTCTTT	CAWSGAGTEAFF
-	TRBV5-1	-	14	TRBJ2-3	TGCGCCAGCAGCTTGGGACAGCGGGCAGATACGCAGTATTTT	CASSLGQRADTQYF
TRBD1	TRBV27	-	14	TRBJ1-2	TGTGCCAGCACGCGACAGGGACTCAACTATGGCTACACCTTC	CASTRQGLNYGYTF
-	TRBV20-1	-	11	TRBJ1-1	TGCAGTGCTAGATCCGGGGTTGAAGCTTTCTTT	CSARSGVEAFF
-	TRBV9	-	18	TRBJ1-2	TGTGCCAGCAGCGCCCGGGCCCCAGGAGGGGTTTCTAACTATGGCTACACCTTC	CASSARAPGGVSNYGYTF